This T cell receptor (beta chain) was recorded in a study of T cells in Graves' hyperthyroidism and ophthalmopathy. Those patients with uncontrolled infection, other autoimmune disease, pregnancy or lactation were excluded. Fresh peripheral blood, 10 ml, yielded the PBMCs. From RNA transcripts, TCR beta CDR3 regions were amplified. The TCR CDR3 was amplified in a first-round RT-PCR using the HTBI primer set. From the multiplex PCR reads, TCRdb called clonotypes with MiXCR, one entry per CDR3 protein. This table has fewer than 350,000 distinct CDR3 sequences, 15% to 20% appearing once. Ten or more counts support this clonotype. J was trimmed by 0 bases and V by 4 bases; bases with no gene match: 10. Germline loops: CDR1 PRHDT, CDR2 FYEKMQ (reference sequence). The CDR3 runs to 18 residues.

This sequence joins TRBV13 and TRBJ2-5, with 11 bases lining up with TRBD2. This TCR was recovered from a woman between 35 and 50 years old with Graves' ophthalmopathy. Sequencing used blood. CDR3 nucleotides: TGTGCCAGCAGCTCCCGGGGGACTAGCGGAGCGTACCAAGAGACCCAGTACTTC. Translation: CASSSRGTSGAYQETQYF. Variable domain in full (rest from reference TRBV13 and TRBJ2-5): AAGVIQSPRHLIKEKRETATLKCYPIPRHDTVYWYQQGPGQDPQFLISFYEKMQSDKGSIPDRFSAQQFSDYHSELNMSSLELGDSALYFCASSSRGTSGAYQETQYFGPGTRLLVL.